Listed below are T cell receptor beta chains from one sample, sequenced in a study of T cells of healthy individuals. TCRdb reprocessed the 5' RACE reads via MiXCR and lists one record per CDR3 protein. The sample lists about 57,000 distinct CDR3 sequences; around 16% were seen once. Receptors originate from a human donor in good health. Each CDR3 is given with its conserved first and last residue. A D gene is named only where the DNA matches it firmly. Some rows have no size entry. The others give once, few or many, or a class for an expanded clone.

v_gene: TRBV28
d_gene: NA
abundance: NA
j_gene: TRBJ1-6
CDR3nt: TGTGCCAGCAGTTTAGGACAGTATAATTCACCCCTCCACTTT
CDR3aa: CASSLGQYNSPLHF

v_gene: TRBV4-1
d_gene: TRBD2
abundance: many
j_gene: TRBJ2-1
CDR3nt: TGCGCCAGCAGCCAAGAAATAGCTAGCGGGAGACCAGTCTACAATGAGCAGTTCTTC
CDR3aa: CASSQEIASGRPVYNEQFF

v_gene: TRBV20-1
d_gene: NA
abundance: many
j_gene: TRBJ2-1
CDR3nt: TGCAGTGCTCTCGAGCGGAATTACAATGAGCAGTTCTTC
CDR3aa: CSALERNYNEQFF

v_gene: TRBV24-1
d_gene: NA
abundance: NA
j_gene: TRBJ2-4
CDR3nt: TGTGCCACCAGTGACGGACAAGCCAAAAACATTCAGTACTTC
CDR3aa: CATSDGQAKNIQYF

v_gene: TRBV6-5
d_gene: NA
abundance: NA
j_gene: TRBJ2-1
CDR3nt: TGTGCCAGCAGTTACTCAAGGTGGGGTGAGCAGTTCTTC
CDR3aa: CASSYSRWGEQFF

v_gene: TRBV27
d_gene: NA
abundance: few
j_gene: TRBJ2-1
CDR3nt: TGTGCCAGCAGTCTAAGTGCGGCTCCCTCCTACAATGAGCAGTTCTTC
CDR3aa: CASSLSAAPSYNEQFF

v_gene: TRBV2
d_gene: TRBD1
abundance: NA
j_gene: TRBJ2-2
CDR3nt: TGTGCCAGCATGGGACAGGAAGTGCCCACCGGGGAGCTGTTTTTT
CDR3aa: CASMGQEVPTGELFF

v_gene: TRBV2
d_gene: NA
abundance: few
j_gene: TRBJ2-1
CDR3nt: TGTGCCACCACGACTAGAATCTACAATGAGCAGTTCTTC
CDR3aa: CATTTRIYNEQFF

v_gene: TRBV2
d_gene: TRBD2
abundance: NA
j_gene: TRBJ2-1
CDR3nt: TGTGCCAGCATGGCTAGCGGGAGTATCAATGAGCAGTTCTTC
CDR3aa: CASMASGSINEQFF

v_gene: TRBV7-3
d_gene: NA
abundance: few
j_gene: TRBJ2-7
CDR3nt: TGTGCCAGCAGCTTAAGGGACCGAGACGAGCAGTACTTC
CDR3aa: CASSLRDRDEQYF

v_gene: TRBV7-2
d_gene: NA
abundance: many
j_gene: TRBJ1-6
CDR3nt: TGTGCCAGCAGCTGGGGGCAGGGTAATTCACCCCTCCACTTT
CDR3aa: CASSWGQGNSPLHF

v_gene: TRBV4-1
d_gene: NA
abundance: many
j_gene: TRBJ1-2
CDR3nt: TGCGCCAGCAGCCAAGATGCGGCAGATTCATATGGCTACACCTTC
CDR3aa: CASSQDAADSYGYTF